A single sample is the source of the 27 T cell receptor beta chains below, sequenced in a study of regulatory and conventional T cells in RAG deficiency. Blood CD4+ CD25-low CD127-high conventional T cells supplied the genomic DNA template. Only in-frame clones appear in the TCRdb table, and some are missing; sequencing was by immunoSEQ multiplex PCR. Here the sample spans 25,000 to 30,000 clones, over 90% being singletons. This sample was also put to use in a study of regulatory T cells. As reported in that work: The PCR used 52 TRBV and 13 TRBJ primers.

Sequencing used CD25- CD4+ T cells sorted from blood. The source of these receptors is a human donor in good health.

The CDR3 here is CASLGYGQPGETQYF. The CDR3 nucleotides are TGTGCCAGCTTGGGATACGGACAGCCTGGGGAGACCCAGTACTTC. The genes are TRBV6-5 and TRBJ2-5; a weak D match, TRBD1 (6 bases). Germline loops: CDR1 MNHEY, CDR2 SVGAGI. The V and J ends lost 8 bases and 5 bases respectively, with 21 bases between them. The CDR3 consists of 15 residues.

The chain links TRBV4-2 to TRBJ1-1, with TRBD1 matching 10 bases. In germline, CDR1 is LGHNA, CDR2 YNFKEQ. CDR3 length equals 13 residues. The V gene end was trimmed by 6 bases and the J gene end by 5 bases; junction bases not matched to a gene: 3. The CDR3: CASRGQGRTEAFF. The CDR3 DNA reads as TGTGCCAGCAGGGGACAGGGGAGAACTGAAGCTTTCTTT.

V and J are TRBV5-1 and TRBJ2-3; 11 nucleotides line up with TRBD2. This CDR3 has 18 amino acids. V shed 6 bases, J shed 6 bases, and the junction held 18 bases outside the gene matches. In germline, CDR1 is SGHRS, CDR2 YFSETQ. The CDR3 loop is CASIPPGTSGSSGDTQYF. The CDR3 bases are TGCGCCAGCATCCCCCCGGGGACTAGCGGTTCCTCCGGGGATACGCAGTATTTT.

V is TRBV12-5 and J is TRBJ2-5; D is ambiguous. With 4 bases removed from V and 2 bases from J, the gap between germline ends came to 8 bases. Germline CDR1 is LGHNT and CDR2 is FRNRAP. The length of the CDR3 is 13 residues. This CDR3 reads CASGCRVQETQYF. Written as DNA, the CDR3 is TGTGCTAGTGGTTGCCGGGTACAAGAGACCCAGTACTTC.

The V and J genes are TRBV11-2 and TRBJ2-7, with TRBD1 matching 8 bases. Germline CDR1 and CDR2: SGHAT and FQNNGV. The V and J ends lost 5 bases and 3 bases, in that order; junction bases with no gene match: 12. The CDR3 sequence is 16 residues long. The CDR3 DNA sequence: TGTGCCAGCAGCCGTCCGGGACAGGTAACTCTCTACGAGCAGTACTTC. Encoded protein: CASSRPGQVTLYEQYF. The full variable domain, its missing parts supplied by reference TRBV11-2 and TRBJ2-7, is EAGVAQSPRYKIIEKRQSVAFWCNPISGHATLYWYQQILGQGPKLLIQFQNNGVVDDSQLPKDRFSAERLKGVDSTLKIQPAKLEDSAVYLCASSRPGQVTLYEQYFGPGTRLTVT.

The rearrangement links TRBV1 to TRBJ1-5; whether TRBD1, the table's D call, matches the DNA was not checked. TRBV1 represents a pseudogene. The CDR3 covers 15 residues. The CDR3 sequence: CTSSLGQPGCQPQHF. CDR3 in DNA: TGCACCAGCAGCCTAGGACAGCCAGGGTGTCAGCCCCAGCATTTT.

This sequence joins TRBV5-4 and TRBJ1-1, with D unclear. V was cut by 4 bases and J by 0 bases, with 13 bases left in between. The CDR3 contains 15 residues. Germline V gene sequence: CDR1 SGHNT, CDR2 YYREEE (reference sequence). The CDR3 sequence is CASSKPGVMNTEAFF. The CDR3 bases are TGTGCCAGCAGCAAACCCGGGGTTATGAACACTGAAGCTTTCTTT.

The chain employs TRBV14 and TRBJ2-1; 10 nucleotides align to TRBD2. V lost 6 bases to trimming and J lost 7 bases; unmatched junction nucleotides: 9. The CDR3 length is 15 residues. Germline CDR1 and CDR2: SGHDN and FVKESK. This chain's CDR3 is CASRLSGGASNEQFF. The CDR3 nucleotides read TGTGCCAGCAGACTGAGCGGGGGGGCCTCGAATGAGCAGTTCTTC.

The chain employs TRBV7-3 and TRBJ2-7; TRBD2 is a possible D gene (6 bases). The CDR3 runs 14 residues. V lost 0 bases to trimming and J lost 1 base, with 7 bases between them. Germline V gene data show CDR1 as SGHTA and CDR2 as FQGTGA. The CDR3 region has the DNA TGTGCCAGCAGCTTAACGGCGGGGTCCTACGAGCAGTACTTC. Residues: CASSLTAGSYEQYF.

The genes are TRBV11-2 and TRBJ1-2; no firm D call. The germline V gene has CDR1 SGHAT and CDR2 FQNNGV. V was pared by 1 base and J by 4 bases, with 10 bases between. This CDR3 contains 14 residues. The chain's CDR3 is CASSLGHDVYGYTF. CDR3 in DNA: TGTGCCAGCAGCTTAGGACACGACGTCTATGGCTACACCTTC.

The V gene is TRBV19, the J gene TRBJ2-2; 8 bases are a match to TRBD2. Germline CDR1 reads LNHDA; CDR2 reads SQIVND (reference sequence). V was pared by 3 bases and J by 5 bases, with 14 bases of the junction left unmatched. The CDR3 spans 18 residues. CDR3 nucleotides: TGTGCCAGTAGTATTGGCCTCCCGACGGGGGGGTATACCGGGGAGCTGTTTTTT. It specifies CASSIGLPTGGYTGELFF.

The chain couples TRBV5-4 to TRBJ1-4, with 8 bases matching TRBD1. The CDR3 consists of 13 residues. The germline gives CDR1 SGHNT, CDR2 YYREEE (reference sequence). V dropped 6 bases and J dropped 8; count of bases not matched to a gene: 6. In nucleotides, the CDR3 is TGTGCCAGCACAGGGGGCCGGGAGGAAAAACTGTTTTTT. Its protein product is CASTGGREEKLFF.

The CDR3 nucleotides read TGTGCCAGCAGCTATCGACCGGGACAGAAGAATGACAATGAGCAGTTCTTC. Protein sequence: CASSYRPGQKNDNEQFF. The chain employs TRBV11-3 and TRBJ2-1, with 7 bases that match TRBD1. Trimming cost V 4 bases and J 5 bases; bases outside gene matches: 14. Germline V gene sequence: CDR1 SGHNT, CDR2 YENEEA. CDR3 length: 17 residues.

The chain employs TRBV29-1 and TRBJ2-7; TRBD1 aligns across 8 bases. Trimming at V came to 4 bases and at J to 5 bases, leaving 7 bases not matched to a gene. The CDR3 is 13 residues long. The germline V gene has CDR1 SQVTM and CDR2 ANQGSEA. The CDR3 region has the DNA TGCAGCGTTGGCGGACAGGGTGGTGACGAGCAGTACTTC. Translating gives CSVGGQGGDEQYF.

The CDR3 reads CASSEGMASGGALGETQYF. The CDR3 nucleotides are TGTGCCAGCAGTGAAGGGATGGCTAGCGGGGGGGCCTTGGGAGAGACCCAGTACTTC. The rearrangement joins TRBV6-1 to TRBJ2-5; 12 bases agree with TRBD2. The junction had 13 bases not matched to a gene; V was cut back by 1 base and J by 4 bases. The CDR3 runs 19 residues. The germline V gene has CDR1 MNHNS and CDR2 SASEGT.

The rearrangement uses TRBV10-3 and TRBJ1-1; the D gene is possibly TRBD1 (5 bases). CDR3 length equals 14 residues. The germline gives CDR1 ENHRY, CDR2 SYGVKD. V was shortened by 2 bases and J by 5 bases, with 12 bases between the two germline ends. This CDR3 is CAISEITGGTEAFF. Here the CDR3 DNA reads TGTGCCATCAGTGAGATAACGGGGGGGACTGAAGCTTTCTTT.

V usage is TRBV5-4 and J usage is TRBJ2-1; 11 positions match TRBD2. The CDR3 contains 17 residues. Germline values: CDR1 SGHNT, CDR2 YYREEE (reference sequence). After removal of 3 bases from V and 4 bases from J, the junction contained 9 bases not matched to a gene. The CDR3 protein is CASSSELAGALYNEQFF. The CDR3 DNA reads TGTGCCAGCAGCTCAGAACTAGCGGGGGCTCTATACAATGAGCAGTTCTTC.

The chain links TRBV10-2 to TRBJ2-7; 8 bases align to TRBD2. Per the germline V gene, CDR1 is WSHSY and CDR2 is SAAADI. V lost 5 bases and J lost 1; bases outside the gene matches: 10. This CDR3 is built from 16 residues. The CDR3 loop reads CASSRGGSPFSYEQYF. The CDR3 DNA follows: TGCGCCAGCAGTCGGGGGGGCTCTCCCTTTTCCTACGAGCAGTACTTC.

The genes are TRBV25-1 and TRBJ1-1; D not certain. V was trimmed by 4 bases and J by 8 bases, leaving 17 bases between them. CDR3 length: 14 residues. The germline V gene encodes CDR1 MGHDK and CDR2 SYGVNS. CDR3 residues: CASSATGGLSEAFF. CDR3 DNA: TGTGCCAGCAGTGCGACGGGCGGACTTTCCGAAGCTTTCTTT.

V usage is TRBV5-8 and J usage is TRBJ2-6; D is perhaps TRBD1 (6 bases). The CDR3 runs to 16 residues. Trimming stripped 4 bases from V and 9 bases from J, with 20 bases between. Germline V gene sequence: CDR1 SGHTS, CDR2 YDEGEE. The CDR3 bases are TGTGCCAGCAGCCCCGGGACAACGAGGGACAACAACGTCCTGACTTTC. As protein: CASSPGTTRDNNVLTF.

The chain is built from TRBV6-1 and TRBJ2-7, with D possibly being TRBD1 (6 bases). This CDR3 has 15 amino acids. The germline V gene has CDR1 MNHNS and CDR2 SASEGT. Trimming removed 6 bases from V and 7 bases from J, with 22 bases in between. CDR3 nucleotide sequence: TGTGCCAGCAGCGCTAGACAGGTTGGGATGGCGGAGCAGTACTTC. Its protein is CASSARQVGMAEQYF.

The V call is TRBV19, the J call TRBJ1-6; D gene ambiguous. CDR3 length equals 15 residues. The germline CDR1 and CDR2 sequences are LNHDA and SQIVND (reference sequence). V shed 3 bases and J shed 9 bases, with 15 bases lying between them. CDR3 amino acids: CASSILTNGGSPLHF. As DNA, the CDR3 is TGTGCCAGTAGTATCCTCACCAACGGCGGTTCACCCCTCCACTTT.

The chain uses TRBV5-5 and TRBJ1-1; 8 bases fit TRBD1. This CDR3 contains 13 residues. The trim removed 4 bases at V and 3 bases at J, leaving 2 bases unmatched. Germline V CDR1 and CDR2: SGHKS, YYEKEE (reference sequence). The CDR3 is CASSATGDTEAFF. The CDR3 bases are TGTGCCAGCAGCGCGACAGGGGACACTGAAGCTTTCTTT.

This chain connects TRBV6-6 to TRBJ2-2, with TRBD1 matching 7 bases. This CDR3 comprises 15 residues. Germline-derived CDR1 and CDR2 are MNHNY and SVGAGI (reference sequence). Trimming removed 6 bases from V and 1 base from J; junction bases left unmatched: 5. The CDR3, as DNA: TGTGCCAGCAGAATCGGGACAGTGAACACCGGGGAGCTGTTTTTT. This encodes CASRIGTVNTGELFF.

The chain recombines TRBV5-1 with TRBJ2-7; 12 bases map to TRBD1. J gave up 8 bases and V 4 bases, and 10 bases lay outside the gene matches. The CDR3 length is 15 residues. Germline-derived CDR1 and CDR2 are SGHRS and YFSETQ. CDR3 nucleotides: TGCGCCAGCAGCCGATGGGGGGACAGGGGGCTTCAGCAGTACTTC. Translating gives CASSRWGDRGLQQYF.

The rearrangement links TRBV5-1 to TRBJ1-1; D gene uncertain. Germline V lookup: CDR1 SGHRS, CDR2 YFSETQ. CDR3 length: 14 amino acids. V lost 1 base and J 0 bases, leaving 7 bases between the germline ends. The DNA for the CDR3 is TGCGCCAGCAGCTTGACAGACATGAACACTGAAGCTTTCTTT. Translated, it gives CASSLTDMNTEAFF.

This chain joins TRBV7-3 and TRBJ2-1; TRBD2 aligns across 7 bases. Germline V gene lookup returns CDR1 SGHTA and CDR2 FQGTGA. V shed 1 base, J shed 7 bases, and the junction held 7 bases outside the gene matches. This CDR3 comprises 15 residues. DNA for the CDR3: TGTGCCAGCAGCTTAAGACTAGCTGCCCCAAATGAGCAGTTCTTC. Protein: CASSLRLAAPNEQFF. Variable domain in full (rest from reference TRBV7-3 and TRBJ2-1): GAGVSQTPSNKVTEKGKYVELRCDPISGHTALYWYRQSLGQGPEFLIYFQGTGAADDSGLPNDRFFAVRPEGSVSTLKIQRTERGDSAVYLCASSLRLAAPNEQFFGPGTRLTVL.